This T cell receptor (beta chain) was captured in a study of CD8 T cells in ankylosing spondylitis. A remark on this clonotype: Antigen: not known.

General study points: Peripheral blood samples showed relatively rare disease-linked clones, and these clones were CD8+. Matched ankylosing spondylitis synovial fluid reportedly showed significant enrichment of disease-linked clones. What appeared characteristic of ankylosing spondylitis blood was a TCR beta motif of fewer than ten highly homologous variants.

Quantitative 5'-RACE with molecular barcodes produced the TCR beta libraries. TCRdb analysed the 5' RACE reads with MiXCR anew, one entry per CDR3 protein. Of 470,000 or so distinct CDR3 sequences in the sample, 25% to 30% were seen once. This CDR3 is built from 13 residues. The germline V and J ends were trimmed by 5 bases and 0 bases, with 8 bases remaining between them. CDR1 and CDR2 from the germline V gene are SGHVS and FQNEAQ. The chain employs TRBV7-8 and TRBJ2-7; possible D gene TRBD2, 5 bases. The clonotype comes from a male donor with ankylosing spondylitis. Sequencing input: blood, either unsorted or a sorted T cell fraction (not recorded which). For the CDR3, the DNA is TGTGCCAGCAGCCCGCGGGCCTCCTACGAGCAGTACTTC. Protein product: CASSPRASYEQYF.